The rows below give T cell receptor beta chains drawn from one sample of a study of chemoradiotherapy in HPV16-positive cancers. This table comes from immunoSEQ multiplex PCR, and its TCRdb copy is limited to in-frame clones, with some not included. In the table there are around 13,000 clones, approximately 92% of which are singletons. Sequencing used blood, obtained from a patient who underwent chemoradiotherapy. These receptors came from a human donor with HPV-associated anogenital cancer. Each CDR3 is given with its conserved first and last residue. D genes are given only for firm matches. Size is stated for part of the rows, as once, few or many counts, or as a class when the clone is expanded.

TRBV28,TRBD1,TRBJ2-3,once,TGTGCCAGCAGTTCCCCGAGGGGACAGGGTCAGACAGATACGCAGTATTTT,CASSSPRGQGQTDTQYF
TRBV27,.,TRBJ1-5,.,TGTGCCAGCAGTAGGCAGTTCAATCAGCCCCAGCATTTT,CASSRQFNQPQHF
TRBV9,.,TRBJ1-4,.,TGTGCCAGCAGCGGACGTAGCGGGGGACATAATGAAAAACTGTTTTTT,CASSGRSGGHNEKLFF
TRBV27,TRBD1,TRBJ2-3,.,TGTGCCAGTTCCCGGGACAGGGAGACAGATACGCAGTATTTT,CASSRDRETDTQYF
TRBV19,.,TRBJ1-2,.,TGTGCCAGTACCACCCGAGACATTCTACGGGGCTACACCTTC,CASTTRDILRGYTF
TRBV7-9,TRBD2,TRBJ2-1,once,TGTGCCAGCAGCTTAGCGGGGGGGAGCGATGAGCAGTTCTTC,CASSLAGGSDEQFF
TRBV2,TRBD1,TRBJ2-1,.,TGTGCCAGCAGTGAAGTTCGGACAGGCTCCAATGAGCAGTTCTTC,CASSEVRTGSNEQFF
TRBV10-3,.,TRBJ1-2,.,TGTGCCATCAGGGGGCGCGGTGGCTACACCTTC,CAIRGRGGYTF
TRBV5-1,TRBD1,TRBJ1-1,.,TGCGCCAGCAGCTTGATGGGACAGAACTTGAACACTGAAGCTTTCTTT,CASSLMGQNLNTEAFF
TRBV28,.,TRBJ2-5,.,TGTGCCAGCAGTTTCCCCCTTGGCGGTAGCCAAGAGACCCAGTACTTC,CASSFPLGGSQETQYF
TRBV4-2,.,TRBJ2-7,.,TGTGCCAGCAGCCAGGCGGCTCGGACAGACTACGAGCAGTACTTC,CASSQAARTDYEQYF
TRBV4-2,.,TRBJ2-3,.,TGTGCCAGCAGCTCACCTTTGGGGGGTGGGTATACGCAGTATTTT,CASSSPLGGGYTQYF
TRBV11-2,.,TRBJ2-2,few,TGTGCCAGCAGCTTCACCGGGGGTAACACCGGGGAGCTGTTTTTT,CASSFTGGNTGELFF
TRBV27,.,TRBJ1-4,.,TGTGCCAGCAGTTTATTTTTCCAGGTCTGTGCAACTAATGAAAAACTGTTTTTT,CASSLFFQVCATNEKLFF
TRBV4-2,TRBD2,TRBJ2-1,.,TGTGCCAGCAGCCGTCGGTCTCCCTCCGTTCTAGCGGGGGCTAGGGATGAGCAGTTCTTC,CASSRRSPSVLAGARDEQFF
TRBV5-1,.,TRBJ1-2,.,TGCGCCAGCAGCTTGGCGGCAGGGCGTAACTATGGCTACACCTTC,CASSLAAGRNYGYTF
TRBV18,TRBD2,TRBJ2-5,.,TGTGCCAGCTCACCGATAGCGGGAGGAGAGACCCAGTACTTC,CASSPIAGGETQYF
TRBV7-2,.,TRBJ1-2,.,TGTGCCAGCAGCCTAGAGGTTGATAGAGGCTACACCTTC,CASSLEVDRGYTF
TRBV27,.,TRBJ2-1,.,TGTGCCACCCGCCGGCCAGGACTCGGCAGGGGCGATGAGCAGTTCTTC,CATRRPGLGRGDEQFF
TRBV7-9,.,TRBJ1-2,.,TGTGCCAGCAGCTTACCAGGTCTTGGCTACACCTTC,CASSLPGLGYTF
TRBV5-8,TRBD1,TRBJ1-4,.,TGTGCCAGCTCTATCAGACAGGGTGGTGTAACTAATGAAAAACTGTTTTTT,CASSIRQGGVTNEKLFF
TRBV14,.,TRBJ2-7,.,TGTGCCAGCAGCCAAGATAGATCGGTTTCATGGGGAAGCGAGCAGTACTTC,CASSQDRSVSWGSEQYF
TRBV2,TRBD2,TRBJ2-1,.,TGTGCCAGCAGGTTAGCGGGAGAGGGCAATGAGCAGTTCTTC,CASRLAGEGNEQFF
TRBV6-5,.,TRBJ2-2,.,TGTGCCAGCAGTTATAATCGGGGCACCGGGGAGCTGTTTTTT,CASSYNRGTGELFF
TRBV19,TRBD2,TRBJ2-3,.,TGTGCCAGTAGTATTCAAGCGGGATGGTCTGCAGATACGCAGTATTTT,CASSIQAGWSADTQYF
TRBV11-1,.,TRBJ2-5,.,TGTGCCAGCAGCTCCCCCGGCAGGAACCAAGAGACCCAGTACTTC,CASSSPGRNQETQYF
TRBV21-1,.,TRBJ2-5,.,TGTGCCAGCAGCACTGGGACTAGCGGGACTGAAGAGACCCAGTACTTC,CASSTGTSGTEETQYF
TRBV11-2,.,TRBJ2-5,once,TGTGCCAGCAGCTTAGGAGCTAGCCAGACCCAGTACTTC,CASSLGASQTQYF
TRBV7-8,.,TRBJ2-5,.,TGTGCCAGCAGCTCCACCGACAGGTCCCAGTACTTC,CASSSTDRSQYF
TRBV6-5,.,TRBJ2-1,.,TGTGCCAGCAGTTACGACCGGGTGCGGCACAATGAGCAGTTCTTC,CASSYDRVRHNEQFF
TRBV29-1,TRBD2,TRBJ2-1,.,TGCAGCGTTGAAGGGACTAGGGATGAGCAGTTCTTC,CSVEGTRDEQFF
TRBV11-2,.,TRBJ1-4,.,TGTGCCAGCAGCCCCCAGCCTTTTAATGAAAAACTGTTTTTT,CASSPQPFNEKLFF
TRBV19,TRBD1,TRBJ1-1,.,TGTGCCAGTAGTATTGGGGACAGGGCTGGGAACACTGAAGCTTTCTTT,CASSIGDRAGNTEAFF
TRBV28,.,TRBJ1-4,few,TGTGCCAGCAGTACAACTAATGAAAAACTGTTTTTT,CASSTTNEKLFF
TRBV5-1,.,TRBJ1-1,.,TGCGCCAGCAGCTTGGTATCAGGGGTCTTCACTGAAGCTTTCTTT,CASSLVSGVFTEAFF
TRBV14,.,TRBJ2-2,.,TGTGCCAGCAGCCTGACCGGACTCACCGGGGAGCTGTTTTTT,CASSLTGLTGELFF
TRBV6-5,.,TRBJ1-1,.,TGTGCCAGCAGTCGGGGGTCGGGCACTGAAGCTTTCTTT,CASSRGSGTEAFF
TRBV28,.,TRBJ2-7,.,TGTGCCAGCAGTTTATCCCTAGCATCTCTGGACGAGCAGTACTTC,CASSLSLASLDEQYF
TRBV2,TRBD2,TRBJ2-1,.,TGTGCCAGCAGGGGCCTAGCGGGAGATCATGAGCAGTTCTTC,CASRGLAGDHEQFF
TRBV7-2,.,TRBJ2-7,.,TGTGCCAGCAGCTTACAGACAATCACCTACGAGCAGTACTTC,CASSLQTITYEQYF
TRBV4-1,TRBD1,TRBJ1-3,.,TGCGCCAGCAGCCAATTGGGACAGAGCTCTGGAAACACCATATATTTT,CASSQLGQSSGNTIYF
TRBV28,TRBD2,TRBJ2-1,once,TGTGCCAGCAGTTTTGAGGGACAGAGGACTAGCGGGAACAATGAGCAGTTCTTC,CASSFEGQRTSGNNEQFF
TRBV9,TRBD2,TRBJ2-1,.,TGTGCCAGTTCGACTAGCGGGAAACCCAATGAGCAGTTCTTC,CASSTSGKPNEQFF
TRBV27,TRBD2,TRBJ2-1,.,TGTGCCAGCAGACCGTTTGGGACCGGGAGGGCCGGGGGTGAGCAGTTCTTC,CASRPFGTGRAGGEQFF
TRBV9,TRBD1,TRBJ1-2,.,TGTGCCAGCAGCGTAGGATGGACAGGAGATGGCTACACCTTC,CASSVGWTGDGYTF
TRBV7-2,TRBD2,TRBJ2-1,.,TGTGCCAGCAGCTTAGTGTGGCTAGCGGGAGGGTATGAGCAGTTCTTC,CASSLVWLAGGYEQFF
TRBV6-5,TRBD1,TRBJ1-6,once,TGTGCCAGCAGTTCCGGGACAGAAAATTCACCCCTCCACTTT,CASSSGTENSPLHF
TRBV19,TRBD2,TRBJ2-2,.,TGTGCCAGTAGTATACTAGCGGGCGCCCTCGGTTACGCGAACACCGGGGAGCTGTTTTTT,CASSILAGALGYANTGELFF
TRBV18,.,TRBJ1-2,.,TGTGCCAGCTCACCACAGGGTGCCGACGGGCGGGGCTACACCTTC,CASSPQGADGRGYTF
TRBV27,.,TRBJ1-5,.,TGTGCCAGCAGTTCGGGTACAATGTCCGGGGGGCCCCAGCATTTT,CASSSGTMSGGPQHF
TRBV18,.,TRBJ1-1,.,TGTGCCAGCTCACCTCCCCGGGGCCCAGGGACTGAAGCTTTCTTT,CASSPPRGPGTEAFF
TRBV4-3,.,TRBJ2-1,.,TGCGCCAGCAGCCCGTCGACAGCCTCCTACAATGAGCAGTTCTTC,CASSPSTASYNEQFF
TRBV29-1,TRBD1,TRBJ1-2,.,TGCAGCGTTATGAGACAGGGCCTTGGCTACACCTTC,CSVMRQGLGYTF
TRBV7-9,TRBD2,TRBJ2-3,.,TGTGCCAGCAGCCAAAACCTAGCGGAAGAAGATACGCAGTATTTT,CASSQNLAEEDTQYF
TRBV18,.,TRBJ2-4,.,TGTGCCAGCTCACCAGGGCGCGAGGAACAGTACTTC,CASSPGREEQYF
TRBV6-4,.,TRBJ2-1,.,TGTGCCAGCAGTGTTTTTTTATCGGGCTCCTACAATGAGCAGTTCTTC,CASSVFLSGSYNEQFF
TRBV5-5,.,TRBJ2-5,.,TGTGCCAGCAAGTGGGGCGCGGCCAAGGAAGAGACCCAGTACTTC,CASKWGAAKEETQYF
TRBV18,.,TRBJ2-3,.,TGTGCCAGCTCACCCCCCACCACAGATACGCAGTATTTT,CASSPPTTDTQYF
TRBV6-6,.,TRBJ1-6,.,TGTGCCAGCAGTTTGACGCAAGAGACACCCCTCCACTTT,CASSLTQETPLHF
TRBV7-9,.,TRBJ2-3,.,TGTGCCAGCAGCTTAGAAACAGGCTTGGTGGGGGATACGCAGTATTTT,CASSLETGLVGDTQYF